This entry lists 15 T cell receptor beta chains sequenced from one sample in a study of cytomegalovirus exposure and HLA in healthy donors. PCR primers comprised 60 Vbeta and 13 Jbeta primers. Generated by immunoSEQ multiplex PCR, the TCRdb table keeps only in-frame clones and is missing some. The repertoire holds tens of thousands of clones, 70% to 85% seen once, with around 2.5% in the top ten. Sequenced material: PBMCs. Receptor source: a man aged 30 to 39 in good health and CMV-seronegative.

The chain has TRBV19 and TRBJ1-2; D might be TRBD1 (5 bases). Deletions cut 4 bases from V and 7 bases from J, with 19 bases between. Germline CDR1 LNHDA, CDR2 SQIVND (reference sequence). The CDR3 totals 15 residues. This chain's CDR3 is CASSRMTEELGGYTF. The CDR3 nucleotides read TGTGCCAGTAGTAGAATGACAGAGGAATTGGGTGGCTACACCTTC.

The V gene is TRBV5-8, the J gene TRBJ2-1; D is undetermined. This CDR3 comprises 16 residues. Looked up from germline, CDR1 is SGHTS and CDR2 is YDEGEE. Trimming left V 0 bases short and J 0 bases short, with 10 bases between. The CDR3 spells CASSLVGVSSYNEQFF. The CDR3, as DNA: TGTGCCAGCAGCTTGGTCGGAGTATCCTCCTACAATGAGCAGTTCTTC.

In this sample, this clone turned up a few times. The chain carries TRBV2 and TRBJ1-1, with D maybe TRBD1 (5 bases). The CDR3 has 12 amino acids. V was clipped by 8 bases and J by 3 bases, with 10 bases between them. CDR1 and CDR2 from the germline V gene are SNHLY and FYNNEI. In DNA, the CDR3 is TGTGCCAGCGGCGCGGGGCACACTGAAGCTTTCTTT. Translated: CASGAGHTEAFF. The full variable domain, its missing parts supplied by reference TRBV2 and TRBJ1-1, is EPEVTQTPSHQVTQMGQEVILRCVPISNHLYFYWYRQILGQKVEFLVSFYNNEISEKSEIFDDQFSVERPDGSNFTLKIRSTKLEDSAMYFCASGAGHTEAFFGQGTRLTVV.

The V gene is TRBV14, the J gene TRBJ2-7; 7 positions agree with TRBD1. Looked up from germline, CDR1 is SGHDN and CDR2 is FVKESK. The V and J ends lost 3 bases and 1 base, in that order; junction bases with no gene match: 6. The CDR3 sequence is 15 residues long. CDR3 sequence reads: CASSQGQSFSYEQYF. The DNA for the CDR3 is TGTGCCAGCAGCCAGGGACAGTCGTTTTCCTACGAGCAGTACTTC.

V is TRBV4-1 and J is TRBJ1-4; a possible D gene is TRBD1 (6 bases). V lost 0 bases and J 3 bases, leaving 17 bases between the germline ends. This CDR3 spans 18 amino acids. CDR1 and CDR2 (germline): MGHRA, YSYEKL. This CDR3 is CASSQDGGPSGSNEKLFF. The CDR3 bases are TGCGCCAGCAGCCAAGACGGGGGGCCTTCGGGTTCTAATGAAAAACTGTTTTTT.

The V gene is TRBV5-6, the J gene TRBJ2-5, with D maybe TRBD1 (5 bases). Gene TRBJ2-7 matches the end of the DNA better, so the J call may be wrong. The CDR3 covers 14 residues. From germline, CDR1 is SGHDT and CDR2 YYEEEE. CDR3 protein: CASSLGGQGYEQYF. DNA for the CDR3: TGTGCCAGCAGCTTGGGAGGCCAGGGCTACGAGCAGTACTTC.

In DNA form, the CDR3 reads TGTGCCAGCAGTGACACCGGGATCGCAGATACGCAGTATTTT. This encodes CASSDTGIADTQYF. V is TRBV6-4 and J is TRBJ2-3, with D possibly being TRBD2 (5 bases). Germline assignment: CDR1 MRHNA and CDR2 SNTAGT. Trimming removed 2 bases from V and 4 bases from J, with 10 bases in between. The CDR3 length is 14 residues.

This chain links TRBV11-3 with TRBJ2-1; TRBD1 aligns across 8 bases. Germline V gives CDR1 SGHNT, CDR2 YENEEA. The CDR3 sequence is 15 residues long. After removal of 5 bases from V and 6 bases from J, the junction contained 9 bases not matched to a gene. The CDR3 protein is CASSAGGQGINEQFF. The CDR3 DNA follows: TGTGCCAGCAGCGCCGGAGGACAGGGAATCAATGAGCAGTTCTTC.

J is TRBJ2-7 and V is TRBV5-5; 9 bases line up with TRBD1. After removal of 4 bases from V and 3 bases from J, the junction contained 11 bases not matched to a gene. The germline CDR1 and CDR2 sequences are SGHKS and YYEKEE (reference sequence). The CDR3 is 16 amino acids. The CDR3 spells CASSGTVMGQGYEQYF. The DNA for the CDR3 is TGTGCCAGCAGCGGCACCGTGATGGGACAGGGCTACGAGCAGTACTTC.

This chain connects TRBV7-9 to TRBJ1-4; D gene ambiguous. Germline CDR1 is SEHNR and CDR2 is FQNEAQ (reference sequence). With 11 bases removed from V and 7 bases from J, the gap between germline ends came to 8 bases. The CDR3 runs to 10 residues. The CDR3, as DNA: TGTGCCGGCGGCGGTGAAAAACTGTTTTTT. This encodes CAGGGEKLFF.

This clone was counted a single time. The chain combines TRBV7-6 with TRBJ1-3; D not resolved. The germline V gene encodes CDR1 SGHVS and CDR2 FNYEAQ. With 0 bases removed from V and 4 bases from J, the gap between germline ends came to 10 bases. The CDR3 length is 15 residues. For the CDR3, the DNA is TGTGCCAGCAGCTTAGCGCCAGGTCCAGGAAACACCATATATTTT. This translates into CASSLAPGPGNTIYF.

The CDR3 bases are TGTGCCAGCAGCCCAAGGACAGGGGCGAGCTCTGGAAACACCATATATTTT. It translates to CASSPRTGASSGNTIYF. J is TRBJ1-3 and V is TRBV11-2, with TRBD1 matching 9 bases. This CDR3 comprises 17 residues. The V and J ends lost 5 bases and 0 bases, in that order; junction bases with no gene match: 8. From germline, CDR1 is SGHAT and CDR2 FQNNGV.

V is TRBV15 and J is TRBJ1-4; D is unresolved. The CDR3 is 14 amino acids. The germline CDR1 and CDR2 sequences are LNHNV and YYDKDF (reference sequence). Trimming pared 0 bases from V and 7 bases from J, leaving 9 bases between. This chain's CDR3 is CATSRDRSSEKLFF. The CDR3 DNA follows: TGTGCCACCAGCAGAGATCGGTCTTCTGAAAAACTGTTTTTT.

The chain recombines TRBV7-2 with TRBJ1-3; TRBD1 agrees at 9 bases. The CDR3 loop spans 16 amino acids. Germline-derived CDR1 and CDR2 are SGHTA and FQGNSA. The J segment lost 0 bases and the V segment lost 5 bases, leaving 5 bases of the junction unmatched. CDR3 sequence reads: CASSQQGAGSGNTIYF. The CDR3 DNA follows: TGTGCCAGCAGCCAACAGGGGGCTGGCTCTGGAAACACCATATATTTT.

The J gene is TRBJ1-3, the V gene TRBV15, with 8 bases lining up with TRBD1. This CDR3 has 15 residues. The germline V gene encodes CDR1 LNHNV and CDR2 YYDKDF (reference sequence). J lost 4 bases, V lost 3 bases, and 5 bases had no gene match. The CDR3 nucleotides read TGTGCCACCAGCAGGGACAGGGTCGAAGGAAACACCATATATTTT. Translating gives CATSRDRVEGNTIYF.